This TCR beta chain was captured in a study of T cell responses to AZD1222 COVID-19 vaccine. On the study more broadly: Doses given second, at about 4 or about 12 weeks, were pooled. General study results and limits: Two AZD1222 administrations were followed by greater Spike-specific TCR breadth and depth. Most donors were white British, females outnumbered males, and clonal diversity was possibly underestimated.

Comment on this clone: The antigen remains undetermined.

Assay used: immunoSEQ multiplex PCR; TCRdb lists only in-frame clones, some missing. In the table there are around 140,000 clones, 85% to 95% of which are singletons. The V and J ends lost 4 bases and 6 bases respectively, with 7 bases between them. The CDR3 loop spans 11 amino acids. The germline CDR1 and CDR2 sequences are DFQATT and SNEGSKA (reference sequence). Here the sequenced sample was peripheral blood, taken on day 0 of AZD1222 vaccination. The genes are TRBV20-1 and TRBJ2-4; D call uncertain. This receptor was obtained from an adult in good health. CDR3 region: CSANKLNIQYF. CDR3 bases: TGCAGTGCTAACAAGTTAAACATTCAGTACTTC.